Listed below are T cell receptor beta chains from one sample, sequenced in a study of cytotoxic CD8 clonotypes in ibrutinib-treated CLL. Using immunoSEQ multiplex PCR, the repertoire was profiled, and TCRdb retains in-frame clones only, with some absent. Among about 120,000 clones, approximately 58% were seen once, and the ten largest hold 37%. Sample: PBMCs, taken after 24 months of ibrutinib treatment. Source of these receptors: a human donor with chronic lymphocytic leukemia. The CDR3 runs from the conserved cysteine through the conserved F or W. A D gene is named only where the DNA matches it firmly. Part of the rows lack a size; the others show once, few, many or a class for expanded clones.

NA | TRBJ2-7 | TRBV30 | few | TGTGCCTGGAGTGTAGGGGGGAGCAGGGTGGGCGACTACGAGCAGTACTTC | CAWSVGGSRVGDYEQYF
NA | TRBJ1-3 | TRBV7-2 | few | TGTGCCAGCAGCTTAGCAGGGTTTGGAAACACCATATATTTT | CASSLAGFGNTIYF
NA | TRBJ2-7 | TRBV10-3 | NA | TGTGCCATCAGTGCGTATGGTGCGGAGCAGTACTTC | CAISAYGAEQYF
NA | TRBJ1-2 | TRBV29-1 | few | TGCAGCGTTGGAGGGGTCACGACAGACCCAAACTATGGCTACACCTTC | CSVGGVTTDPNYGYTF
NA | TRBJ2-1 | TRBV4-3 | NA | TGCGCCAGCAGCAGGTACAGGGAGGGTAATGAGCAGTTCTTC | CASSRYREGNEQFF
TRBD2 | TRBJ2-2 | TRBV4-2 | NA | TGTGCCAGCAGCTCCAGCGGGGGGGCTGGCGGGGAGCTGTTTTTT | CASSSSGGAGGELFF
NA | TRBJ2-3 | TRBV19 | NA | TGTGCCAGTAGCCAGAACACAGATACGCAGTATTTT | CASSQNTDTQYF
NA | TRBJ1-6 | TRBV6-1 | many | TGTGCCAGCCGAACAACAGGGAATTCACCCCTCCACTTT | CASRTTGNSPLHF
NA | TRBJ2-3 | TRBV7-2 | once | TGTGCCAGCAGCTATACCGGGACCACAGATACGCAGTATTTT | CASSYTGTTDTQYF
NA | TRBJ2-5 | TRBV5-4 | NA | TGTGCCAGCAGCTTGGGGTCCTTGCTCGGAGAGACCCAGTACTTC | CASSLGSLLGETQYF
NA | TRBJ1-1 | TRBV29-1 | NA | TGCAGCGTTGCGGGATACACTGAAGCTTTCTTT | CSVAGYTEAFF